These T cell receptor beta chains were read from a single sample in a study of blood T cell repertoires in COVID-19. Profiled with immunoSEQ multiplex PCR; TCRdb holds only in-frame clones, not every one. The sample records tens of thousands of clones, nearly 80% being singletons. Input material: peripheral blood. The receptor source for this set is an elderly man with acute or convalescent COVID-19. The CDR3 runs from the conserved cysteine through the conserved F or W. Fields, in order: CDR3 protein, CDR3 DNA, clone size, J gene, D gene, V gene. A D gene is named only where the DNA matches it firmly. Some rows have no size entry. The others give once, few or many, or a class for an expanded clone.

CDR3aa: CASGRGQNNQPQHF; CDR3nt: TGTGCCAGCGGCCGGGGACAGAACAATCAGCCCCAGCATTTT; abundance: -; j_gene: TRBJ1-5; d_gene: TRBD1; v_gene: TRBV19
CDR3aa: CASSQLDRSEAFF; CDR3nt: TGTGCCAGCAGCCAATTAGACAGGTCTGAAGCTTTCTTT; abundance: -; j_gene: TRBJ1-1; d_gene: -; v_gene: TRBV4-2
CDR3aa: CASSLTGLGTQYF; CDR3nt: TGTGCCAGCAGCTTAACAGGCCTCGGGACCCAGTACTTC; abundance: -; j_gene: TRBJ2-5; d_gene: -; v_gene: TRBV7-2
CDR3aa: CASSGGSSTDTQYF; CDR3nt: TGTGCCTCTAGCGGGGGCTCTAGCACAGATACGCAGTATTTT; abundance: -; j_gene: TRBJ2-3; d_gene: TRBD2; v_gene: TRBV13
CDR3aa: CASSTSGTPLWGTGELFF; CDR3nt: TGTGCCAGCAGCACTTCCGGGACACCTCTCTGGGGGACCGGGGAGCTGTTTTTT; abundance: -; j_gene: TRBJ2-2; d_gene: -; v_gene: TRBV9
CDR3aa: CASQQGISNSPLHF; CDR3nt: TGCGCCAGTCAACAGGGGATCTCTAATTCACCCCTCCACTTT; abundance: -; j_gene: TRBJ1-6; d_gene: TRBD1; v_gene: TRBV10-2
CDR3aa: CASSPDRNYGYTF; CDR3nt: TGTGCCAGCAGCCCGGACAGGAACTATGGCTACACCTTC; abundance: -; j_gene: TRBJ1-2; d_gene: TRBD1; v_gene: TRBV5-6
CDR3aa: CASSPQDSPQETQYF; CDR3nt: TGCGCCAGCAGCCCCCAGGATAGTCCACAAGAGACCCAGTACTTC; abundance: -; j_gene: TRBJ2-5; d_gene: -; v_gene: TRBV5-1
CDR3aa: CASSQATSVTGRIVYEQYF; CDR3nt: TGCGCCAGCAGCCAAGCCACGAGTGTGACAGGGCGAATAGTTTACGAGCAGTACTTC; abundance: -; j_gene: TRBJ2-7; d_gene: TRBD1; v_gene: TRBV4-1
CDR3aa: CASSLWRGNEQFF; CDR3nt: TGTGCCAGCAGTTTGTGGCGGGGGAATGAGCAGTTCTTC; abundance: -; j_gene: TRBJ2-1; d_gene: TRBD2; v_gene: TRBV12-3/TRBV12-4
CDR3aa: CASSPNGNYGYTF; CDR3nt: TGTGCCAGCAGCCCAAACGGGAACTATGGCTACACCTTC; abundance: -; j_gene: TRBJ1-2; d_gene: -; v_gene: TRBV14
CDR3aa: CASSFSGGAPDEQFF; CDR3nt: TGCGCCAGCAGTTTTAGCGGGGGGGCTCCAGATGAGCAGTTCTTC; abundance: -; j_gene: TRBJ2-1; d_gene: TRBD2; v_gene: TRBV5-1
CDR3aa: CASSWGGQPDGYTF; CDR3nt: TGTGCCAGCAGCTGGGGGGGGCAGCCAGATGGCTACACCTTC; abundance: -; j_gene: TRBJ1-2; d_gene: -; v_gene: TRBV7-2
CDR3aa: CASSFNRGPGELFF; CDR3nt: TGTGCCAGCAGCTTTAACAGGGGTCCCGGGGAGCTGTTTTTT; abundance: -; j_gene: TRBJ2-2; d_gene: TRBD1; v_gene: TRBV7-9
CDR3aa: CASIRTGGYEQYF; CDR3nt: TGTGCCAGCATCCGGACAGGGGGCTACGAGCAGTACTTC; abundance: -; j_gene: TRBJ2-7; d_gene: TRBD1; v_gene: TRBV5-8
CDR3aa: CASSLQLNTEAFF; CDR3nt: TGTGCCAGCAGTTTACAGTTGAACACTGAAGCTTTCTTT; abundance: -; j_gene: TRBJ1-1; d_gene: -; v_gene: TRBV6-6
CDR3aa: CASSIGSTTSTDTQYF; CDR3nt: TGTGCCAGTAGTATAGGAAGTACCACTAGCACAGATACGCAGTATTTT; abundance: -; j_gene: TRBJ2-3; d_gene: -; v_gene: TRBV19
CDR3aa: CASSPGTGSIYEQYF; CDR3nt: TGTGCCAGCTCACCTGGGACAGGGAGTATCTACGAGCAGTACTTC; abundance: -; j_gene: TRBJ2-7; d_gene: TRBD1; v_gene: TRBV18
CDR3aa: CASSKTGFYGYTF; CDR3nt: TGTGCCAGCAGTAAGACAGGGTTTTATGGCTACACCTTC; abundance: -; j_gene: TRBJ1-2; d_gene: TRBD1; v_gene: TRBV12-3/TRBV12-4
CDR3aa: CSAIYAEKLFF; CDR3nt: TGCAGTGCTATTTATGCGGAAAAACTGTTTTTT; abundance: -; j_gene: TRBJ1-4; d_gene: -; v_gene: TRBV20-1
CDR3aa: CATSRELAGTEQFF; CDR3nt: TGTGCCACCAGCAGAGAACTAGCTGGGACTGAGCAGTTCTTC; abundance: -; j_gene: TRBJ2-1; d_gene: -; v_gene: TRBV15
CDR3aa: CASRQENTEAFF; CDR3nt: TGTGCCAGCCGACAGGAAAACACTGAAGCTTTCTTT; abundance: -; j_gene: TRBJ1-1; d_gene: -; v_gene: TRBV2
CDR3aa: CASSQVGPIGTLGGYTF; CDR3nt: TGTGCCAGCAGCCAAGTCGGCCCGATCGGGACATTAGGAGGCTACACCTTC; abundance: -; j_gene: TRBJ1-2; d_gene: -; v_gene: TRBV3-1/TRBV3-2
CDR3aa: CASSSTSSIGGMGGYTF; CDR3nt: TGTGCCAGCAGCTCTACCTCCTCCATCGGGGGAATGGGGGGCTACACCTTC; abundance: -; j_gene: TRBJ1-2; d_gene: -; v_gene: TRBV7-2
CDR3aa: CASSWARLTDTQYF; CDR3nt: TGTGCCAGCAGCTGGGCCCGTCTCACAGATACGCAGTATTTT; abundance: -; j_gene: TRBJ2-3; d_gene: -; v_gene: TRBV7-8
CDR3aa: CAIGLAGGILDSAGELFF; CDR3nt: TGTGCAATCGGACTAGCGGGGGGTATCCTAGATAGCGCCGGGGAGCTGTTTTTT; abundance: -; j_gene: TRBJ2-2; d_gene: TRBD2; v_gene: TRBV24-1
CDR3aa: CASSGPIGDRPGGTEAFF; CDR3nt: TGCGCCAGCAGTGGCCCGATAGGGGACAGACCTGGAGGCACTGAAGCTTTCTTT; abundance: once; j_gene: TRBJ1-1; d_gene: TRBD1; v_gene: TRBV10-1
CDR3aa: CASSVQGTEAFF; CDR3nt: TGTGCCAGCAGCGTACAGGGGACTGAAGCTTTCTTT; abundance: -; j_gene: TRBJ1-1; d_gene: TRBD1; v_gene: TRBV11-2
CDR3aa: CASSILRENTEAFF; CDR3nt: TGTGCCAGTAGTATTTTGAGGGAGAACACTGAAGCTTTCTTT; abundance: -; j_gene: TRBJ1-1; d_gene: -; v_gene: TRBV19
CDR3aa: CASSYSRQFSTDTQYF; CDR3nt: TGTGCCAGCAGTTACTCCCGACAGTTTAGCACAGATACGCAGTATTTT; abundance: -; j_gene: TRBJ2-3; d_gene: -; v_gene: TRBV6-2/TRBV6-3
CDR3aa: CASSVRDRGDTGELFF; CDR3nt: TGTGCCAGTAGTGTCCGGGACAGGGGTGACACCGGGGAGCTGTTTTTT; abundance: -; j_gene: TRBJ2-2; d_gene: TRBD1; v_gene: TRBV19
CDR3aa: CASSSQVNYGYTF; CDR3nt: TGCGCCAGCAGCAGTCAGGTCAACTATGGCTACACCTTC; abundance: -; j_gene: TRBJ1-2; d_gene: -; v_gene: TRBV5-1
CDR3aa: CASSSDGGGTNYGYTF; CDR3nt: TGCGCCAGCAGCTCGGACGGCGGAGGAACTAACTATGGCTACACCTTC; abundance: -; j_gene: TRBJ1-2; d_gene: -; v_gene: TRBV5-1